The T cell receptor (beta chain) described here comes from a study of breast tumors, draining lymph nodes, adjacent tissues. General study points: Tumor TCR diversity was below lymph nodes but above nontumor tissue. Findings are consistent with lymph node origin and intratumoral expansion of most tumor T cells.

The CDR3 is 19 amino acids. The V segment lost 0 bases and the J segment 4 bases; nucleotides outside the gene matches: 13. Germline V CDR1 and CDR2: SGHNT, YYREEE (reference sequence). This clonotype was detected ten times or more. Its target is not known. TCRdb reprocessed the multiplex PCR reads via MiXCR and lists one record per CDR3 protein. The data hold 150,000 to 200,000 distinct CDR3 sequences, with roughly a third observed a single time. Breast cancer patients provided tissue from their axillary draining lymph nodes. The sequence derives from a female donor with breast cancer. Some clones in this sample may be carry-over from other donors' samples. The chain combines TRBV5-4 with TRBJ2-3, with 11 positions matching TRBD2. Material: axillary lymph node tissue. As DNA, the CDR3 is TGTGCCAGCAGCTTGGCCCGGTTAGCGGGAGGGCCTTGGGCAGATACGCAGTATTTT. Translating it yields CASSLARLAGGPWADTQYF.